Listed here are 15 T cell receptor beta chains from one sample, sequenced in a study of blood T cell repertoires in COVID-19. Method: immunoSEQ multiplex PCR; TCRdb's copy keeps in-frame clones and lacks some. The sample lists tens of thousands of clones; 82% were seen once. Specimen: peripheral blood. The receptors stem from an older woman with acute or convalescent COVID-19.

CDR3 in DNA: TGTGCCAGCAGTGAACAGGGGGAGGTAGATCAGCCCCAGCATTTT. Its translation: CASSEQGEVDQPQHF. This chain connects TRBV6-1 to TRBJ1-5; 7 bases match TRBD1. CDR1 MNHNS and CDR2 SASEGT come from the germline V gene. CDR3 length equals 15 residues. V was clipped by 2 bases and J by 5 bases; unmatched bases: 6.

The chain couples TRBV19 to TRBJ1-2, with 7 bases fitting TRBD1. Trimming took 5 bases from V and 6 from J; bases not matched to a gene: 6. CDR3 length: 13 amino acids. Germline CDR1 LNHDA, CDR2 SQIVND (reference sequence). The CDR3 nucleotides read TGTGCCAGTAGTCGACTCCAGGGGGATGGCTACACCTTC. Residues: CASSRLQGDGYTF.

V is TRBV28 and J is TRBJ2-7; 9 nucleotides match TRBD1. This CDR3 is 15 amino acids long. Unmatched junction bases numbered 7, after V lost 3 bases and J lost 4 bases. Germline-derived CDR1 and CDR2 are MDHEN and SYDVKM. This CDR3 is CASSFNRGRRYEQYF. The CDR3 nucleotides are TGTGCCAGCAGTTTTAACAGGGGGCGTAGATACGAGCAGTACTTC. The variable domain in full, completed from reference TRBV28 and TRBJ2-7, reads DVKVTQSSRYLVKRTGEKVFLECVQDMDHENMFWYRQDPGLGLRLIYFSYDVKMKEKGDIPEGYSVSREKKERFSLILESASTNQTSMYLCASSFNRGRRYEQYFGPGTRLTVT.

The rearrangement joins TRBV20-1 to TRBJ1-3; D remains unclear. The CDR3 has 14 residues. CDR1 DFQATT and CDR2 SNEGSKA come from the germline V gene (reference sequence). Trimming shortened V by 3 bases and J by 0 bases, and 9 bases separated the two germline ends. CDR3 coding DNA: TGCAGTGCTAGTGGACTGGTCTCTGGAAACACCATATATTTT. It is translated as CSASGLVSGNTIYF.

The CDR3 nucleotides read TGTGCCAGCAGTGAATCCGGCGGGAGCTCCTACAATGAGCAGTTCTTC. Protein sequence: CASSESGGSSYNEQFF. The J gene is TRBJ2-1, the V gene TRBV25-1; TRBD2 matches 7 bases. J gave up 0 bases and V 1 base, and 3 bases lay outside the gene matches. The CDR3 contains 16 residues. CDR1 and CDR2 (germline): MGHDK, SYGVNS. Based on the CDR3 plus reference TRBV25-1 and TRBJ2-1, the full variable domain is EADIYQTPRYLVIGTGKKITLECSQTMGHDKMYWYQQDPGMELHLIHYSYGVNSTEKGDLSSESTVSRIRTEHFPLTLESARPSHTSQYLCASSESGGSSYNEQFFGPGTRLTVL.

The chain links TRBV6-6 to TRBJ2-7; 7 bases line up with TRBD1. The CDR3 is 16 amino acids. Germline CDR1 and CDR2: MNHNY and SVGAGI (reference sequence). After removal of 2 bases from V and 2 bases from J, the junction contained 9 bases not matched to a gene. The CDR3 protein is CASSYNRGRDPYEQYF. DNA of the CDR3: TGTGCCAGCAGTTACAACAGGGGCCGGGACCCCTACGAGCAGTACTTC.

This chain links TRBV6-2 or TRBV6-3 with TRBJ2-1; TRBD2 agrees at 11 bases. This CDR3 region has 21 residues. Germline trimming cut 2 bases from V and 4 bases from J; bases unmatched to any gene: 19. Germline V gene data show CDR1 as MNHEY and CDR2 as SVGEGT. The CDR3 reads CASSYRPGTSGDPLLYNEQFF. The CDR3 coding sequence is TGTGCCAGCAGTTACCGGCCCGGGACTAGCGGAGACCCTCTGCTATACAATGAGCAGTTCTTC.

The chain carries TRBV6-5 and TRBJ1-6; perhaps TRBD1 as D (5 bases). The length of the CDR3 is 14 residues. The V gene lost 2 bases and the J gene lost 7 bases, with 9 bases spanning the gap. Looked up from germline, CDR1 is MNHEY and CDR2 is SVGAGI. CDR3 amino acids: CASSYGAENSPLHF. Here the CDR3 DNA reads TGTGCCAGCAGTTACGGGGCAGAGAATTCACCCCTCCACTTT.

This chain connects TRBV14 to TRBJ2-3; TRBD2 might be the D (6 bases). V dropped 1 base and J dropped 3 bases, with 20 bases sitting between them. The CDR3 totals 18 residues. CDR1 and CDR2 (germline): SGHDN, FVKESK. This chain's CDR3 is CASSQGLLAGLMTDTQYF. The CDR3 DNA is TGTGCCAGCAGCCAAGGTCTACTAGCCGGGTTAATGACAGATACGCAGTATTTT.

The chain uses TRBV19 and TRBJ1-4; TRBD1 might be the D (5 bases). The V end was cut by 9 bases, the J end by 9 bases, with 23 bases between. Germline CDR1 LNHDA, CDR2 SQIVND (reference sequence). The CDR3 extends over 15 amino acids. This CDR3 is CASRATGALLQKLFF. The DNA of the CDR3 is TGTGCCAGCCGAGCCACAGGAGCCCTCCTCCAAAAACTGTTTTTT.

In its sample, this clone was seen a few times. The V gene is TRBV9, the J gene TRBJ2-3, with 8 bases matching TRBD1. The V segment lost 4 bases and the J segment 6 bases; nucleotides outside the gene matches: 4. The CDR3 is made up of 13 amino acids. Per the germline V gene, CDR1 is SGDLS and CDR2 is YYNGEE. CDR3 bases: TGTGCCAGCAGCTTCCGGACAGGGGATACGCAGTATTTT. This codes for CASSFRTGDTQYF.

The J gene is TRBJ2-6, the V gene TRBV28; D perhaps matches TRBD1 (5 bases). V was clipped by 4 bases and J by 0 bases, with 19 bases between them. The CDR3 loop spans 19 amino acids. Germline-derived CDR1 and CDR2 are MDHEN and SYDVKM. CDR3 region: CASSSPINRQSSGANVLTF. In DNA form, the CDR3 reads TGTGCCAGCAGTTCCCCAATCAACAGACAGAGCTCTGGGGCCAACGTCCTGACTTTC.

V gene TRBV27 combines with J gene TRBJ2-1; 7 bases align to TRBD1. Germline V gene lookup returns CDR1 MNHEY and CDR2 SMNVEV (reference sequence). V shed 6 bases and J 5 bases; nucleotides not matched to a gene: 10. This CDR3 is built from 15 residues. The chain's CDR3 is CASRLNPRGNNEQFF. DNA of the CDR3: TGTGCCAGCAGGTTAAACCCCAGGGGGAACAATGAGCAGTTCTTC.

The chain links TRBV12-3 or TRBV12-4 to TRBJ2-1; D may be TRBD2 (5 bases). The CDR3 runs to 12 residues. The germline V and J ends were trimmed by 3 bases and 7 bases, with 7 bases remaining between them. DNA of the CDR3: TGTGCCAGCAGTTTCGCGGGTAATGAGCAGTTCTTC. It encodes CASSFAGNEQFF.

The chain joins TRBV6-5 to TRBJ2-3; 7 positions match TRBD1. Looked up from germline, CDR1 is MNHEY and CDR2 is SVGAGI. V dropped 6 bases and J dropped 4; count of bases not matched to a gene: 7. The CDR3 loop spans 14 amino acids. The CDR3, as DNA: TGTGCCAGCAGGACGGAAACAGGGGCAGATACGCAGTATTTT. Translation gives CASRTETGADTQYF.